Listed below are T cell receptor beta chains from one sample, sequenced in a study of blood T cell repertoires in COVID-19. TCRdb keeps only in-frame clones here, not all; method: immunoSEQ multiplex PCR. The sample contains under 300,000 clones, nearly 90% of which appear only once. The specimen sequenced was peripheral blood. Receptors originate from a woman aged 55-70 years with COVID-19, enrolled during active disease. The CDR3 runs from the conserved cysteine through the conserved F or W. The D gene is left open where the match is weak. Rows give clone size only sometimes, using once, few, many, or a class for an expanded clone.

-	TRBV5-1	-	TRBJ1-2	TGCGCCAGCAGCTTGGACAGGGTGCCCTATGGCTACACCTTC	CASSLDRVPYGYTF
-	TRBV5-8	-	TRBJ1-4	TGTGCCAGCAGCACCTTGACAGCCTCTAATGAAAAACTGTTTTTT	CASSTLTASNEKLFF
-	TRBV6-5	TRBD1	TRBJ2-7	TGTGCCAGCACCACAGGGGGAGAGCAGTACTTC	CASTTGGEQYF
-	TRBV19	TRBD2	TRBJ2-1	TGTGCCAGCGGGAAGGGAGGGGATTACTACAATGAGCAGTTCTTC	CASGKGGDYYNEQFF
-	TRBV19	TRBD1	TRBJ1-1	TGTGCCAGTAGCAACACAGGGGTTAGGGGATTCCGCACTGAAGCTTTCTTT	CASSNTGVRGFRTEAFF
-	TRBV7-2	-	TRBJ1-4	TGTGCCAGCAGCCAGGACACTGTTCGTGAAAAACTGTTTTTT	CASSQDTVREKLFF
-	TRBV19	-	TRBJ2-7	TGTGCCAGTAGTCTTCCAGGGACCTACGAGCAGTACTTC	CASSLPGTYEQYF
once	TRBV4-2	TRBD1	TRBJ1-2	TGTGCCAGCAGCCTTAAAAGGGACAGGGAGGACTATGGCTACACCTTC	CASSLKRDREDYGYTF
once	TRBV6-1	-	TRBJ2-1	TGTGCCAGCAGTGAATTTGGTGGACAAGGTTACAATGAGCAGTTCTTC	CASSEFGGQGYNEQFF
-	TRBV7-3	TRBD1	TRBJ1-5	TGTGCCAGCAGCTTATTTCGTCAGGGGGCGCGTGGGCGGACTCAGCCCCAGCATTTT	CASSLFRQGARGRTQPQHF
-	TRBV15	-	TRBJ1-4	TGTGCCACCAGCAGAGATCCCGGGGAGGGCGAAAAACTGTTTTTT	CATSRDPGEGEKLFF
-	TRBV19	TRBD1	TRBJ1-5	TGTGCCATTAGCCAAGGGGGCAGGGGTCAGCCCCAGCATTTT	CAISQGGRGQPQHF
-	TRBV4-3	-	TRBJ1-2	TGCGCCAGCAGCCAAGATGACACCACTAACTATGGCTACACCTTC	CASSQDDTTNYGYTF
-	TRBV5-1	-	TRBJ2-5	TGCGCCAGCAGCTTGGACAGCAACCAAGAGACCCAGTACTTC	CASSLDSNQETQYF
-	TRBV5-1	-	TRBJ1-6	TGCGCCAGCAGCTTCGGGTCCAGCTCCTATAATTCACCCCTCCACTTT	CASSFGSSSYNSPLHF
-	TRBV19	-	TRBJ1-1	TGTGCCAGTAGTATGACCAGCGCGAGCGAAGCTTTCTTT	CASSMTSASEAFF
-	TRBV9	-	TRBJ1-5	TGTGCCAGCAGCCCGGGGAGGGTCGGTCAGCCCCAGCATTTT	CASSPGRVGQPQHF
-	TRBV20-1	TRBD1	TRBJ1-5	TGCAGTGCTAGTACAGGGGCTAGCAATCAGCCCCAGCATTTT	CSASTGASNQPQHF
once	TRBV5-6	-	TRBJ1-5	TGTGCCAGCAGCTTGGGCAGGGGAGATCAGCCCCAGCATTTT	CASSLGRGDQPQHF
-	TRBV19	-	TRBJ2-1	TGTGCCAGTAGTATATTGTACAGGCGCCACAATGAGCAGTTCTTC	CASSILYRRHNEQFF
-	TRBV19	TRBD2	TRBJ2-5	TGTGCCAGTAGTAGGCTAGCGGGGGGGCAGCTAGAGACCCAGTACTTC	CASSRLAGGQLETQYF
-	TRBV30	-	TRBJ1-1	TGTGCCTGGAATCAAGGGGTGAACACTGAAGCTTTCTTT	CAWNQGVNTEAFF
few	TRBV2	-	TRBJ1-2	TGTGCCAGCAGTGAATTTTGGGCAGCAGCTAACTATGGCTACACCTTC	CASSEFWAAANYGYTF
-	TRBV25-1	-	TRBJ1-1	TGTGCCAGCACCTTGGGGGGGGAATACGAAGCTTTCTTT	CASTLGGEYEAFF
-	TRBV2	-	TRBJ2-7	TGTGCCAGCAGAAAGGGACTCTCCTACGAGCAGTACTTC	CASRKGLSYEQYF
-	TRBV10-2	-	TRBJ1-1	TGCGCCAGCACGCTGACAGGATACACTGAAGCTTTCTTT	CASTLTGYTEAFF
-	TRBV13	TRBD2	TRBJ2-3	TGTGCCAGCAGCTCCTACTCTAGGCAACCGGGGGGAGATACGCAGTATTTT	CASSSYSRQPGGDTQYF
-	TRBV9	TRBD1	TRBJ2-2	TGTGCCAGCAGCGTAACGACAGGGTTTAACGCCGGGGAGCTGTTTTTT	CASSVTTGFNAGELFF